The 18 T cell receptor beta chains given below trace back to one sample, sequenced in a study of metastatic and nonmetastatic thyroid tumors. Every patient underwent thyroid surgery untreated. TCRdb re-called the PCR reads through MiXCR. The profile covers 20,000 to 25,000 clones, with less than 20% appearing a single time and less than 45% taken by the ten largest. The sample taken for sequencing was blood. These receptor sequences come from a female donor with papillary thyroid cancer or a benign thyroid nodule (not recorded which). Some clones in this sample may be carry-over from other donors' samples.

There are many counts of this clone. The chain recombines TRBV4-3 with TRBJ2-5; 7 bases align to TRBD1. Germline trimming cut 4 bases from V and 0 bases from J; bases unmatched to any gene: 5. CDR1 and CDR2 (germline): LGHNA, YSLEER. CDR3 size: 15 residues. CDR3 residues: CASSPGQTYQETQYF. In nucleotides, the CDR3 is TGCGCCAGCAGCCCGGGACAGACATACCAAGAGACCCAGTACTTC.

This clone has ten or more counts. The chain has TRBV6-2 or TRBV6-3 and TRBJ1-6; perhaps TRBD1 as D (5 bases). This CDR3 comprises 14 residues. Per the germline V gene, CDR1 is MNHEY and CDR2 is SVGEGT. The V end was cut by 6 bases, the J end by 10 bases, with 16 bases between. The CDR3 loop reads CASSPGHRSSPLHF. For the CDR3, the DNA is TGTGCCAGCAGCCCCGGACACCGCTCCTCACCCCTCCACTTT.

Many counts were recorded for this clone. The chain is built from TRBV18 and TRBJ1-2; the D gene is possibly TRBD1 (5 bases). Trimming shortened V by 2 bases and J by 2 bases, and 6 bases separated the two germline ends. The CDR3 spans 13 residues. Per germline, CDR1 KGHSH and CDR2 LQKENI. CDR3 loop: CASSPEGNYGYTF. The CDR3 bases are TGTGCCAGCTCACCAGAGGGGAACTATGGCTACACCTTC.

There are many counts of this clone. This rearrangement joins TRBV7-3 to TRBJ1-1; D is perhaps TRBD1 (6 bases). The length of the CDR3 is 13 residues. With 5 bases removed from V and 7 bases from J, the gap between germline ends came to 14 bases. Germline loops: CDR1 SGHTA, CDR2 FQGTGA. This CDR3 is CASSLSGGREAFF. The CDR3 region has the DNA TGTGCCAGCAGCCTATCGGGGGGGCGTGAAGCTTTCTTT.

V usage is TRBV6-1 and J usage is TRBJ2-7; TRBD2 matches 13 bases. The germline V gene has CDR1 MNHNS and CDR2 SASEGT. J gave up 4 bases and V 1 base, and 1 base lay outside the gene matches. CDR3 length: 15 residues. The CDR3 reads CASSEGTSGSYEQYF. CDR3 nucleotides: TGTGCCAGCAGTGAAGGGACTAGCGGGAGTTACGAGCAGTACTTC.

This clone was observed many times. Being one base from a much bigger clone, this may be a read error. The chain recombines TRBV28 with TRBJ1-2; 7 positions match TRBD1. Germline V CDR1 and CDR2: MDHEN, SYDVKM. The CDR3 loop spans 13 amino acids. This CDR3 is CASSDRAEYGHTF. The CDR3 coding sequence is TGTGCCAGCAGTGACAGGGCGGAGTATGGCCACACCTTC.

On this clone itself: This sequence may be a read error, since a much larger clone differs from it by one base. This chain uses TRBV15 with TRBJ1-4; tentatively, D is TRBD1 (6 bases). Trimming cost V 0 bases and J 3 bases, with 11 bases left between them. This CDR3 spans 16 amino acids. The germline V gene encodes CDR1 LNHNV and CDR2 YYDKDF (reference sequence). The CDR3, as DNA: TGTGCCACCAGCAGAGATCGAACAGGGTCTAATGAAAAACTGTTTTTT. Protein product: CATSRDRTGSNEKLFF.

In its sample, this clone was seen many times. This chain connects TRBV11-1 to TRBJ2-3; D is perhaps TRBD1 or TRBD2 (5 bases each). Germline V gene sequence: CDR1 SGHAT, CDR2 FQDESV (reference sequence). Trimming pared 5 bases from V and 6 bases from J, leaving 21 bases between. This CDR3 region has 16 residues. The CDR3 region is CASSALGQRGSDTQYF. The CDR3 bases are TGTGCCAGCAGCGCTCTTGGGCAGAGGGGTTCCGATACGCAGTATTTT.

This clone was detected a few times. A read error may be the cause here, since a much bigger clone is one base away. The conserved phenylalanine or tryptophan normally closing the CDR3 is absent here, so this likely arose from a read error. The rearrangement links TRBV7-9 to TRBJ1-5; 8 positions agree with TRBD1. The CDR3 has 14 residues. Germline assignment: CDR1 SEHNR and CDR2 FQNEAQ (reference sequence). Trimming removed 5 bases from V and 5 bases from J; junction bases left unmatched: 5. In DNA, the CDR3 is TGTGCCAGCAGCGAACAGGGGGGAGATCAGCCCCAGCATCTT. This encodes CASSEQGGDQPQHL.

This clone came up many times. This chain connects TRBV28 to TRBJ2-2, with D hard to call. Trimming shortened V by 11 bases and J by 6 bases, and 13 bases separated the two germline ends. This CDR3 spans 12 amino acids. CDR1 and CDR2 from the germline V gene are MDHEN and SYDVKM. The CDR3 region has the DNA TGTGCCGGTATGACTCAGTCCGGGGAGCTGTTTTTT. This gives the protein CAGMTQSGELFF.

Only one count was recorded for this clone. The chain joins TRBV7-2 to TRBJ2-5; 7 bases are a match to TRBD2. The CDR3 has 13 residues. Germline V gene sequence: CDR1 SGHTA, CDR2 FQGNSA. CDR3: CGCTHGGIGTQYF. In DNA form, the CDR3 reads TGTGGGTGCACCCACGGGGGGATTGGGACCCAGTACTTC.

The chain couples TRBV6-2 or TRBV6-3 to TRBJ2-5; the match to TRBD2 covers 8 bases. Trimming removed 7 bases from V and 4 bases from J; junction bases left unmatched: 11. This CDR3 region has 15 residues. CDR1 and CDR2 (germline): MNHEY, SVGEGT. The CDR3 DNA sequence: TGTGCCAGCACCCAGACGGGGGGGGGTGGAGAGACCCAGTACTTC. It translates to CASTQTGGGGETQYF.

At least ten counts were recorded for this clone. The V gene is TRBV28, the J gene TRBJ2-2; possibly TRBD2 for D (5 bases). The CDR3 is 17 amino acids. The V end lost 5 bases, the J end lost 7 bases, and 23 bases lay between the germline ends. CDR1 and CDR2 (germline): MDHEN, SYDVKM. CDR3 sequence (DNA): TGTGCCAGCAGTGGGCCCGCGAGGGCAAAAAAGGGCGGGGAGCTGTTTTTT. It translates to CASSGPARAKKGGELFF.

There are many counts of this clone. The V call is TRBV20-1, the J call TRBJ2-5; 7 positions match TRBD1. V was clipped by 5 bases and J by 5 bases; unmatched bases: 11. The germline gives CDR1 DFQATT, CDR2 SNEGSKA (reference sequence). This CDR3 region has 14 residues. The CDR3 region has the DNA TGCAGTGCTCCTCAGACAGGGCGAGTCGAGACCCAGTACTTC. It encodes CSAPQTGRVETQYF.

This clone was seen repeatedly, ten times or more. The chain carries TRBV6-1 and TRBJ1-5; TRBD1 is a possible D gene (5 bases). Germline CDR1 MNHNS, CDR2 SASEGT. V gave up 7 bases and J gave up 0 bases, with 16 bases separating them. This CDR3 region has 16 residues. CDR3 protein: CASNPGIAYSNQPQHF. CDR3 sequence (DNA): TGTGCCAGCAACCCAGGGATCGCGTATAGCAATCAGCCCCAGCATTTT.

Ten or more counts support this clone. As DNA, the CDR3 is TGTGCCAGCAGCTTACGTCGACCAGGGGGGGACCTACGCTTCTACGAGCAGTACTTC. This codes for CASSLRRPGGDLRFYEQYF. The V gene is TRBV7-3, the J gene TRBJ2-7, with D perhaps matching TRBD1 or TRBD2 (7 bases each). The V gene lost 2 bases and the J gene lost 3 bases, with 26 bases spanning the gap. The CDR3 is 19 amino acids. Germline CDR1 is SGHTA and CDR2 is FQGTGA.

This rearrangement joins TRBV6-6 to TRBJ1-3, with D unclear. The CDR3 is made up of 14 amino acids. Germline assignment: CDR1 MNHNY and CDR2 SVGAGI (reference sequence). Trimming left V 2 bases short and J 2 bases short, with 7 bases between. CDR3: CASSYGDAGNTIYF. The CDR3 region has the DNA TGTGCCAGCAGTTACGGTGACGCTGGAAACACCATATATTTT.

In its sample, this clone was seen a few times. A single base separates this from a much larger clone, so it may be a read error. The CDR3 does not close with the conserved phenylalanine or tryptophan, likely indicating a read error. The rearrangement uses TRBV10-1 and TRBJ2-1, with D unclear. V dropped 8 bases and J dropped 6 bases, with 11 bases sitting between them. Germline CDR1 is WNHNN and CDR2 is SYGVQD (reference sequence). The CDR3 is 12 residues long. CDR3 in amino acids: CASSSTLNEQFL. DNA for the CDR3: TGCGCCAGCTCAAGTACTCTCAATGAGCAGTTCCTC.